Sequencing of this T cell receptor (beta chain) was carried out in a study of blood T cell repertoires in COVID-19. As for the study in general: Material from acute and convalescent COVID-19 was sourced from the United States, Italy and Spain. T cells, B-cell-depleted T cells, or PBMCs provided the cDNA or gDNA that served as material.

This CDR3 region has 18 residues. Germline V CDR1 and CDR2: LNHDA, SQIVND (reference sequence). V lost 1 base to trimming and J lost 1 base, with 16 bases between them. Authors' data handling: Estimation of nucleated cell counts relied on the amplification of reference gene primers. Produced via immunoSEQ multiplex PCR; TCRdb's table is partial and in-frame only. V and J calls and clone size are copied from that table; D and trimming were computed from the DNA. The sample contains 330,000 or so clones, about nine tenths of which appear only once. The receptor comes from a man younger than 40 with COVID-19, enrolled during active disease. The rearrangement joins TRBV19 to TRBJ1-4; tentative D call: TRBD1 (5 bases). Material for sequencing was peripheral blood. CDR3 in amino acids: CASSIVQGWPLTNEKLFF. The CDR3 DNA reads as TGTGCCAGTAGTATAGTGCAGGGTTGGCCTCTAACTAATGAAAAACTGTTTTTT.